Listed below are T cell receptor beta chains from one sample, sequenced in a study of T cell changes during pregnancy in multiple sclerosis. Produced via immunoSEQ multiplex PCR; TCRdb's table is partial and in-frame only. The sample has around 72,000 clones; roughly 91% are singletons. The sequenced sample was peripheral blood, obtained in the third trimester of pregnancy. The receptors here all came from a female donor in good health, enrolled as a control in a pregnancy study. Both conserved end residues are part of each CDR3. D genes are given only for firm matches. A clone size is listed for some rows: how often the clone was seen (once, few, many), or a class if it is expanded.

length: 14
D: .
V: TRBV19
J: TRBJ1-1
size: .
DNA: TGTGCCAGTAGTATCGGGGTAGGGAACACTGAAGCTTTCTTT
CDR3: CASSIGVGNTEAFF

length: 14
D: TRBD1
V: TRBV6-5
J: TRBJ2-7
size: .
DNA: TGTGCCAGCAGTTGGGACAGGGTCTCCTACGAGCAGTACTTC
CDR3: CASSWDRVSYEQYF

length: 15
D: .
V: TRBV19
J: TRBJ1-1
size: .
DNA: TGTGCCAGTAGTATAGGGGGGAGGGGGGACACTGAAGCTTTCTTT
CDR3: CASSIGGRGDTEAFF

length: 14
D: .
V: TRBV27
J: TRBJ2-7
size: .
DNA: TGTGCCAGCAGTAAATCGGGAGCCTCCTACGAGCAGTACTTC
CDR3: CASSKSGASYEQYF

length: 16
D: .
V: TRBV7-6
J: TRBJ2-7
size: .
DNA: TGTGCCAGCAGCTTAGAGTTAAGTTCCCAAGCGCGGGAGCAGTACTTC
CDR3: CASSLELSSQAREQYF

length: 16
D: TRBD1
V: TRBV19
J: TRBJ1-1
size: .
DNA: TGTGCCAGTAGTACTGGGACAGGGGGCGCGAACACTGAAGCTTTCTTT
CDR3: CASSTGTGGANTEAFF

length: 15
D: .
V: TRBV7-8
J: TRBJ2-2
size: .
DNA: TGTGCCAGCAGCTTAGTCGTTCAGGGCACCGGGGAGCTGTTTTTT
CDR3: CASSLVVQGTGELFF

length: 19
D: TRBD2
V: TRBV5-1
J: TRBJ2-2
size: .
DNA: TGCGCCAGCAGCCAACCCCGGGGCCAGCGGGGGCCGATCACCGGGGAGCTGTTTTTT
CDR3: CASSQPRGQRGPITGELFF

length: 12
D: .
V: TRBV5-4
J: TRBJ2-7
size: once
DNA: TGTGCCAGCAGAGGGACAAGGCACGAGCAGTACTTC
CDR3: CASRGTRHEQYF

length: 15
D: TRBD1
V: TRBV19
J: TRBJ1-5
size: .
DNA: TGTGCCAGTAGTGCAGGGACAGGACACAATCAGCCCCAGCATTTT
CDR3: CASSAGTGHNQPQHF

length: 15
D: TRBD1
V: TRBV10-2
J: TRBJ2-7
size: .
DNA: TGCGCCAGCAGTGTAACCGGGACAGCCACCTACGAGCAGTACTTC
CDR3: CASSVTGTATYEQYF

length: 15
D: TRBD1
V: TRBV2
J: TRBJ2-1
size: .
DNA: TGTGCCAGCAGACGGACAGGGGGCCTTCGCAATGAGCAGTTCTTC
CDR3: CASRRTGGLRNEQFF

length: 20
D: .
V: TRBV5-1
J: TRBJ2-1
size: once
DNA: TGCGCCAGCAGCTTGTCGGACTCCCTATTTGGGTCGTTCTCCTACAATGAGCAGTTCTTC
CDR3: CASSLSDSLFGSFSYNEQFF

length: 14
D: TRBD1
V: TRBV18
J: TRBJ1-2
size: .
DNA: TGTGCCAGCTCAACGGGGGACAGGGCCCTAAAGTACACCTTC
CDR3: CASSTGDRALKYTF

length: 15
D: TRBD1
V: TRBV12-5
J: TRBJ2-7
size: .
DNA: TGTGCTAGTGGTTTGGGACGGACAGGGGGTGTCGAGCAGTACTTC
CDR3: CASGLGRTGGVEQYF

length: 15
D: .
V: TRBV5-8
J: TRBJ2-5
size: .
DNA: TGTGCCAGCAGCTTGGGGGACCTCCGGGGGGAGACCCAGTACTTC
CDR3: CASSLGDLRGETQYF

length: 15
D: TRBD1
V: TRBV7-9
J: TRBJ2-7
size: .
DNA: TGTGCCAGCAGCCTAACCGGGACAGGGACCCACGAGCAGTACTTC
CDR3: CASSLTGTGTHEQYF

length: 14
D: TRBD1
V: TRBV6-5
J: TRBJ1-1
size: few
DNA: TGTGCCAGCAGTGCCACAGGGGATGCGGCTGAAGCTTTCTTT
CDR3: CASSATGDAAEAFF

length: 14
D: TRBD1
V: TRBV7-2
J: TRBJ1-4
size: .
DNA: TGTGCCAGCAGCTTAGGTCTCAGGGGGGAAAAACTGTTTTTT
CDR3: CASSLGLRGEKLFF

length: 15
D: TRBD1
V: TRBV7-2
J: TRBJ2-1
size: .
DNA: TGTGCCAGCAGCGCCCCGCCGGGACAGGGCGATGAGCAGTTCTTC
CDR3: CASSAPPGQGDEQFF

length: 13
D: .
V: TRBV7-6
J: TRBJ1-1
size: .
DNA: TGTGCCAGCAGCTGGGGGGGGCACACTGAAGCTTTCTTT
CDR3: CASSWGGHTEAFF

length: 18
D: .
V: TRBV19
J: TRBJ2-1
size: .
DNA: TGTGCCAGTAGTATAGGGGGCTCGCGGGGCCCCTCCTACAATGAGCAGTTCTTC
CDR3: CASSIGGSRGPSYNEQFF

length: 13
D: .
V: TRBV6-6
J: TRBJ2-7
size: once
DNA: TGTGCCAGCAGCCGTGACATTTCTTACGAGCAGTACTTC
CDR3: CASSRDISYEQYF

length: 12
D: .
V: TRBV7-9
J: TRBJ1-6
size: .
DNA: TGTGCCAGCAGCTTACAGAATTCACCCCTCCACTTT
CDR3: CASSLQNSPLHF

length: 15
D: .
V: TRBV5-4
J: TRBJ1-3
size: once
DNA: TGTGCCAGCAGCTTCCTGTCTACCTCTGGAAACACCATATATTTT
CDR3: CASSFLSTSGNTIYF

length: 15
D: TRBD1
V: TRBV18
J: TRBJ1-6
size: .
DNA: TGTGCCAGCTCAACTTCGGGACAGGTTAATTCACCCCTCCACTTT
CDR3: CASSTSGQVNSPLHF

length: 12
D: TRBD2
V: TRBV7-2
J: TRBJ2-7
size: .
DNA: TGTGCCAGCAGCTTAGATCGGGGGGGGCAGTACTTC
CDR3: CASSLDRGGQYF

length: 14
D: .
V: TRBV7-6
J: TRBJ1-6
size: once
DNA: TGTGCCAGCAGCTCTACTCCGCTACATTCACCCCTCCACTTT
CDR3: CASSSTPLHSPLHF

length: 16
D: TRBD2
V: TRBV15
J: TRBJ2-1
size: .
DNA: TGTGCCACCAGCAGACCGGGACTAGCGGGAGGGCGTGAGCAGTTCTTC
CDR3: CATSRPGLAGGREQFF

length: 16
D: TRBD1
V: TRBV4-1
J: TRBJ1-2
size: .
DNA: TGCGCCAGCAGCCAAGTGGGGACAGGGGGCCGCGGCGGCTACACCTTC
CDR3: CASSQVGTGGRGGYTF

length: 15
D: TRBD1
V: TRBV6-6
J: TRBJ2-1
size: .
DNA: TGTGCCAGCAGTTACTCGAGGGACAGGGGGAATGAGCAGTTCTTC
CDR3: CASSYSRDRGNEQFF

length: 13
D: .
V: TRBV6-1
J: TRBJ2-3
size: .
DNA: TGTGCCAGCAGCCTTAGACACACAGATACGCAGTATTTT
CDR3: CASSLRHTDTQYF

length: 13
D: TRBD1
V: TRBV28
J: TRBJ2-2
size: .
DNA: TGTGCCACCAGGGGGACAGCCACCGGGGAGCTGTTTTTT
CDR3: CATRGTATGELFF

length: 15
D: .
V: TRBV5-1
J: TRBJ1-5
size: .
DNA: TGCGCCAGCAGCTTGACAGGGTTAGATTATCAGCCCCAGCATTTT
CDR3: CASSLTGLDYQPQHF

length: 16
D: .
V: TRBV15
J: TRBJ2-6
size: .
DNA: TGTGCCACCAGCAGAGGACACGGCTCTGGGGCCAACGTCCTGACTTTC
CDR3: CATSRGHGSGANVLTF

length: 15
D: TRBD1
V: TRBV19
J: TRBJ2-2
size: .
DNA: TGTGCCAGTAGGACAGGGCCAGCGAACACCGGGGAGCTGTTTTTT
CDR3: CASRTGPANTGELFF

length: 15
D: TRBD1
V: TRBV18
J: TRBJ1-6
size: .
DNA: TGTGCCAGCTCGTCCGGGACAGGGGGGAATTCACCCCTCCACTTT
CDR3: CASSSGTGGNSPLHF

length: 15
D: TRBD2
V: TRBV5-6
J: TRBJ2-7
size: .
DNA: TGTGCCAGCTCTCACGAAGGGTGGGGGGGTTACGAGCAGTACTTC
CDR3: CASSHEGWGGYEQYF

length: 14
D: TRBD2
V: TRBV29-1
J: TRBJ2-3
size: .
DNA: TGCAGCCTTACCGGGACTAGCGGTACAGATACGCAGTATTTT
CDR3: CSLTGTSGTDTQYF

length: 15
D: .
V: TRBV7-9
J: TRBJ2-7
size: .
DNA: TGTGCCAGCAGCTTAATAGGGCGGGGCTCCTACGAGCAGTACTTC
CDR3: CASSLIGRGSYEQYF

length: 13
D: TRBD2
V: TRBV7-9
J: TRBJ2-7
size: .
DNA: TGTGCCAGCAGCTCATTGACTAGCGGGAGGCAGTACTTC
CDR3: CASSSLTSGRQYF

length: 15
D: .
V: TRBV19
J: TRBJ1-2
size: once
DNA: TGTGCCAGTAGCGTACAGGGAGAAGCTAACTATGGCTACACCTTC
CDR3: CASSVQGEANYGYTF

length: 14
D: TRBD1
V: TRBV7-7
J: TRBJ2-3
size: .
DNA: TGTGCCAGCAGCCCTGGGACAGGGGTAGATACGCAGTATTTT
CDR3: CASSPGTGVDTQYF

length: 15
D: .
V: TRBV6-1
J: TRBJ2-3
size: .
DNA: TGTGCCAGCAGTGAAGGTCTATGGTCCGGGGATACGCAGTATTTT
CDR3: CASSEGLWSGDTQYF

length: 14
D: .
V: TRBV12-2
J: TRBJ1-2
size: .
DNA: TGTGCAAGTCGCCAGGGGACAAAAGACTATGGCTACACCTTC
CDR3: CASRQGTKDYGYTF

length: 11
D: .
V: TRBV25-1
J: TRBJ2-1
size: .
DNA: TGTGCCACCGGAGGACGCAATGAGCAGTTCTTC
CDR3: CATGGRNEQFF

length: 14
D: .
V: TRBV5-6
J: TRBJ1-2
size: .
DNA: TGTGCCAGCAGCTTGGAAGGGGGGGGTTATGGCTACACCTTC
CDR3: CASSLEGGGYGYTF

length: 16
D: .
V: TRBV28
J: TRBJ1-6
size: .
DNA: TGTGCCAGCCGCTTGCCCCAGGGAACGGGTAATTCACCCCTCCACTTT
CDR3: CASRLPQGTGNSPLHF

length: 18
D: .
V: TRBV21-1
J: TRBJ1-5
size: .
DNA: TGTGCCAGCAGCAAAGAGAGAGGAGGGGGCAAAGTAAGTCAGCCCCAGCATTTT
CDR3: CASSKERGGGKVSQPQHF

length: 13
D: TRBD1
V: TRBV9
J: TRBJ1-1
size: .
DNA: TGTGCCAGCAGCGTAACAGGGGGCGGCGAAGCTTTCTTT
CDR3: CASSVTGGGEAFF

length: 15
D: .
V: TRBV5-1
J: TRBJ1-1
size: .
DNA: TGCGCCAGCAGCCTTGGGTTACGGCAGGACACTGAAGCTTTCTTT
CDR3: CASSLGLRQDTEAFF

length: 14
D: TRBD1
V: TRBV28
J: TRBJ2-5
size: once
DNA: TGTGCCAGCAGTCCCACAGGGGTGCAAGAGACCCAGTACTTC
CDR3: CASSPTGVQETQYF

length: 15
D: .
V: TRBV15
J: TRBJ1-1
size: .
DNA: TGTGCCACCAGCAGGCACGCCAGGGGATCGACTGAAGCTTTCTTT
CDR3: CATSRHARGSTEAFF

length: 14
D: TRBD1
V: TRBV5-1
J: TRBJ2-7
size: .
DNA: TGCGCCAGCTCGGGACAGGGAGGGATCTACGAGCAGTACTTC
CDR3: CASSGQGGIYEQYF

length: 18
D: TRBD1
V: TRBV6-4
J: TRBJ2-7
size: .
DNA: TGTGCCAGCAGTATACCCCTACCCGGGACAGTAAGCTCCTACGAGCAGTACTTC
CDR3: CASSIPLPGTVSSYEQYF

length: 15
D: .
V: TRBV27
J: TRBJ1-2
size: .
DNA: TGTGCCAGCAGTTTATATAGAAGCTTGAACTATGGCTACACCTTC
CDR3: CASSLYRSLNYGYTF

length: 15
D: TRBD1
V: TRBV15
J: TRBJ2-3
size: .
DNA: TGTGCCACCAGCAGAGGGACAGGGAAAGCAGATACGCAGTATTTT
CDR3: CATSRGTGKADTQYF